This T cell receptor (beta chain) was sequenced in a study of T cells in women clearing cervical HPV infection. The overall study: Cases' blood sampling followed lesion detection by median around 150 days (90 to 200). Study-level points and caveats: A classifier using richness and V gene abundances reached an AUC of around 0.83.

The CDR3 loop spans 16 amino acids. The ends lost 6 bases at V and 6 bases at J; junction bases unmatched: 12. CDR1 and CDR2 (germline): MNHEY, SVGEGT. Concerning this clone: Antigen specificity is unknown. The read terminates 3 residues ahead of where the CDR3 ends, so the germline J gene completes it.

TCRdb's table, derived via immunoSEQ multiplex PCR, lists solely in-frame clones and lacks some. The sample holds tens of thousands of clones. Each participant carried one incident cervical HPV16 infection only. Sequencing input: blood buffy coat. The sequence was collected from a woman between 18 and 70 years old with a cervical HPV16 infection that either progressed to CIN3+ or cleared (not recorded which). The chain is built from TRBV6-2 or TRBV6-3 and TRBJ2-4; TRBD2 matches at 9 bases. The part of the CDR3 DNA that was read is TGTGCCAGCAGCTGGACTAGCGCCCGCGCTTTAAACATT. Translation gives CASSWTSARALNI. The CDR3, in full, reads CASSWTSARALNIQYF.